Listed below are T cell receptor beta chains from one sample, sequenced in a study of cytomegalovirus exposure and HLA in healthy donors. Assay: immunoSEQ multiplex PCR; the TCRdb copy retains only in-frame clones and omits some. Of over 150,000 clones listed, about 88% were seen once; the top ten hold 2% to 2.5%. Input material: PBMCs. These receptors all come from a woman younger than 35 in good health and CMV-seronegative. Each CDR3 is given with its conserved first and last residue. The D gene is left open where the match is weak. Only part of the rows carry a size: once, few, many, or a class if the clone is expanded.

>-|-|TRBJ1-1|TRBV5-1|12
TGCGCCAGCGGAGGAGTGAACACTGAAGCTTTCTTT
CASGGVNTEAFF
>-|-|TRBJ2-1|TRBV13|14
TGTGCCAGCAGCTCGACCGACAGGCACAATGAGCAGTTCTTC
CASSSTDRHNEQFF
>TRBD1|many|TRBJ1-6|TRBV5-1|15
TGCGCCAGCAGCCCCGAAACAGGGGGCGATTCACCCCTCCACTTT
CASSPETGGDSPLHF
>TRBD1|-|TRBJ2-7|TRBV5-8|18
TGTGCCAGCAGCCGCTTATTTGGGACAGGGATTAGCTCCTACGAGCAGTACTTC
CASSRLFGTGISSYEQYF
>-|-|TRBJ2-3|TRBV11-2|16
TGTGCCAGCAGTGGAGGCCCCTCCCCGAACACAGATACGCAGTATTTT
CASSGGPSPNTDTQYF
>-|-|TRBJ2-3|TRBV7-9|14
TGTGCCAGCAGGGAGCGGCTTGGGACAGATACGCAGTATTTT
CASRERLGTDTQYF
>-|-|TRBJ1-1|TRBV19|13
TGTGCAGTGGGGGGACGGGTGGGCACTGAAGCTTTCTTT
CAVGGRVGTEAFF
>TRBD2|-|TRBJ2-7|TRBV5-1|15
TGCGCCAGCAGCTTGATGTCTAGCGGGGGAGACGAGCAGTACTTC
CASSLMSSGGDEQYF
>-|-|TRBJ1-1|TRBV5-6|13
TGTGCCAGCAGCTTTCAACGGGACACTGAAGCTTTCTTT
CASSFQRDTEAFF
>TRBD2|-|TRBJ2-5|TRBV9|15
TGTGCCAGCAGCGAGAACGGGAGGATCCAAGAGACCCAGTACTTC
CASSENGRIQETQYF
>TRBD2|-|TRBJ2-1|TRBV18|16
TGTGCCAGCGCGCCCCCGCAGCGGGGCTCCTACAATGAGCAGTTCTTC
CASAPPQRGSYNEQFF
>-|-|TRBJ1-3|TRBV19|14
TGTGCCAGCAGCCAGGGGAGGGTGGGAAACACCATATATTTT
CASSQGRVGNTIYF
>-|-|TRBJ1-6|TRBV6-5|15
TGTGCCAGCAGTTATAATCAGGGATCGGATTCACCCCTCCACTTT
CASSYNQGSDSPLHF
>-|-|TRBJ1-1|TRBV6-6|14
TGTGCCAGCAGTCATAACCAGGCGAACACTGAAGCTTTCTTT
CASSHNQANTEAFF
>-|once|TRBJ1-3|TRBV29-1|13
TGCAGCGTTGAAGAGACAGCTGGAAACACCATATATTTT
CSVEETAGNTIYF
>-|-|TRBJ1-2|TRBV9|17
TGTGCCAGCAGCGTACCCAGGGTGCCTCTTTTAGACTATGGCTACACCTTC
CASSVPRVPLLDYGYTF
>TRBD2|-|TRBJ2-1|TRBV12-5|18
TGTGCTAATGGTTTGGTATTATTAGCGGGGGGGCGTTACAATGAGCAGTTCTTC
CANGLVLLAGGRYNEQFF
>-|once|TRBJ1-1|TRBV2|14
TGTGCCAGCAGGCCTACAGGGAGTGGCACTGAAGCTTTCTTT
CASRPTGSGTEAFF
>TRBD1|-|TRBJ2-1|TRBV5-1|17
TGCGCCAGCAGCTTGTACGGGACAGGGGGCCTCTACAATGAGCAGTTCTTC
CASSLYGTGGLYNEQFF
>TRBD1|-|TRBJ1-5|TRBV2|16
TGTGCCAGCAGTCCGGGACAGGGCCCTTCCAATCAGCCCCAGCATTTT
CASSPGQGPSNQPQHF
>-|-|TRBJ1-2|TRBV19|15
TGTGCCAGTAGTCTTACCCAGGGGTTTGGGTATGGCTACACCTTC
CASSLTQGFGYGYTF
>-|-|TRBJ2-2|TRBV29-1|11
TGCAGCGTTTCGGGGATCGGGGAGCTGTTTTTT
CSVSGIGELFF
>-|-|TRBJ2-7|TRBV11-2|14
TGTGCCAGCAGCTCATTTGGGGGGGCAAACGAGCAGTACTTC
CASSSFGGANEQYF
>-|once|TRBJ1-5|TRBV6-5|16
TGTGCCAGCAGTTACTCGGCACAGACAAGCAATCAGCCCCAGCATTTT
CASSYSAQTSNQPQHF
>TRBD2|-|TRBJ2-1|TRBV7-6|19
TGTGCCAGCAGCGACTCCCCAGGACTAGCCCCAAGGGTCGGGAATGAGCAGTTCTTC
CASSDSPGLAPRVGNEQFF
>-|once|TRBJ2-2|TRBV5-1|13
TGCGCCAGCAGCTTGGACAGGCGAGGGGAGCTGTTTTTT
CASSLDRRGELFF
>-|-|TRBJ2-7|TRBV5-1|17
TGCGCCAGCAGCTTCCAGCTGCGAGGGCCGAGCTCCTACGAGCAGTACTTC
CASSFQLRGPSSYEQYF
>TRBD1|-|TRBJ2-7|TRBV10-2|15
TGCGCCAGCAGTGGAGGGACAGGGGGGCTCTACGAGCAGTACTTC
CASSGGTGGLYEQYF
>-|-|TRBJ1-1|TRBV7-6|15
TGTGCCAGCAGCTTAGGTGGGGGCGCAGGCACTGAAGCTTTCTTT
CASSLGGGAGTEAFF
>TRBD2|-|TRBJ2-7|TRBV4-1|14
TGCGCCAGCACCCCTTTAGCGGGGGGGCGCGAGCAGTACTTC
CASTPLAGGREQYF
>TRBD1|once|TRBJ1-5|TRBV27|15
TGTGCCAGCAGTGGACAGGGTCGGAGCAATCAGCCCCAGCATTTT
CASSGQGRSNQPQHF
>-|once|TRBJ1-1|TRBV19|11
TGTGCCAGTAGTACCCGTGCTGAAGCTTTCTTT
CASSTRAEAFF
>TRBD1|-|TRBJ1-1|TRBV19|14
TGTGCCAGTAGTCCCCGACAGGGTTTCACTGAAGCTTTCTTT
CASSPRQGFTEAFF
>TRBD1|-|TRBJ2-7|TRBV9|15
TGTGCCAGCAGCGTAGGAGGGACAGACCGGTACGAGCAGTACTTC
CASSVGGTDRYEQYF
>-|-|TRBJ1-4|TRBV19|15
TGTGCCAGTAGTATCGGTGGGGGGGCTAATGAAAAACTGTTTTTT
CASSIGGGANEKLFF
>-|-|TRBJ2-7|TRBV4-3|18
TGCGCCAGCAGCCAAGAATTATTCGGGGTGCGACAACACTACGAGCAGTACTTC
CASSQELFGVRQHYEQYF
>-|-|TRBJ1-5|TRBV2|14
TGTGCCAGCAGTGAGGACAGAATCAATCAGCCCCAGCATTTT
CASSEDRINQPQHF
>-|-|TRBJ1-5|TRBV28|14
TGTGCCAGCAACATCGGGACACCCAACCAGCCCCAGCATTTT
CASNIGTPNQPQHF
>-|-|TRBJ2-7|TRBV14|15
TGTGCCAGCAGCCCCTATTTAGCGTACTCCTACGAGCAGTACTTC
CASSPYLAYSYEQYF
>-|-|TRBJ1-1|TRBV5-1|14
TGCGCCAGCAGCTTGGGGGGACAGAACACTGAAGCTTTCTTT
CASSLGGQNTEAFF
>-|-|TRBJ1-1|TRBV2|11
TGTGCCAGCAGTGAGGAGTTGTGGGCTTTCTTT
CASSEELWAFF
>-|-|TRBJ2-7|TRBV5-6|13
TGTGCCAGCAGCTCGGGTGGCGGGTACGAGCAGTACTTC
CASSSGGGYEQYF
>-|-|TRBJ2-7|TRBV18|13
TGTGCCAGCTCACCACCGGCGACTTCCGAGCAGTACTTC
CASSPPATSEQYF
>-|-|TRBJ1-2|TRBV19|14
TGTGCCAGTTTCACACCCGGGACAAAAAATAGCTACACCTTC
CASFTPGTKNSYTF
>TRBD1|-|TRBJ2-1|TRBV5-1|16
TGCGCCAGCAGCTTGGGACAGGGCAGCTCCTACAATGAGCAGTTCTTC
CASSLGQGSSYNEQFF
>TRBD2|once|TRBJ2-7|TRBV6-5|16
TGTGCCAGCAGTTACTCTTATGGGACTAGCGCCTACGAGCAGTACTTC
CASSYSYGTSAYEQYF
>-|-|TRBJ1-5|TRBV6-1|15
TGTGCCAGTGGACGATTCGGGGGGGGCAATCAGCCCCAGCATTTT
CASGRFGGGNQPQHF
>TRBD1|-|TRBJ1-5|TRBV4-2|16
TGTGCCAGCAGCCGAGATAGACAGGGCGATAATCAGCCCCAGCATTTT
CASSRDRQGDNQPQHF
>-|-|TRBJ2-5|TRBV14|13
TGTGCCAGCAGCCTCTTCCCCGGGGAGACCCAGTACTTC
CASSLFPGETQYF
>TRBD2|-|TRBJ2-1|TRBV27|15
TGTGCCAGCAGTTTCCCAACGGGGGGGATCAATGAGCAGTTCTTC
CASSFPTGGINEQFF
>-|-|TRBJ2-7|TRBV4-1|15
TGCGCCAGCAGCCATCCGTTCGGACAGCACTACGAGCAGTACTTC
CASSHPFGQHYEQYF
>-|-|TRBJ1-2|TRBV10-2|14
TGCGCCAGCAGACCTACAGGGTTTGGCTATGGCTACACCTTC
CASRPTGFGYGYTF
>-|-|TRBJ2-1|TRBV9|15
TGTGCCAGCAGCGCGGGGGTTACGCGTCGGGATGAGCAGTTCTTC
CASSAGVTRRDEQFF
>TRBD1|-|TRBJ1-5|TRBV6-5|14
TGTGCCAGCAGGGGGACAGGCCCCAATCAGCCCCAGCATTTT
CASRGTGPNQPQHF
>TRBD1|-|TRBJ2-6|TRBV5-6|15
TGTGCCAGCAGCACGGACAGGGCTGGGGCCAACGTCCTGACTTTC
CASSTDRAGANVLTF
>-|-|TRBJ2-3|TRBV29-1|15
TGCAGCTTCACTAGGGAGGGGGTTAGAATAGATACGCAGTATTTT
CSFTREGVRIDTQYF
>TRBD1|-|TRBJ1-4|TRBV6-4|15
TGTGCCAGCAGTGACGGGGGACAGCCGAATGAAAAACTGTTTTTT
CASSDGGQPNEKLFF